This TCR beta chain derives from a study of T-cell reconstitution after alpha-beta-depleted transplantation in children. The library targeted TCRbeta and was prepared with unique molecular identifiers. TCRdb reprocessed the PCR reads with MiXCR, giving one entry per CDR3 protein. The sample has about 980,000 distinct CDR3 sequences, about 26% seen once. Sample: PBMCs, mostly from graft donor cells, taken 360 days after TCRalphabeta/CD19-depleted stem cell transplant. The TCR comes from a boy less than two years old who had a stem cell transplant for SCID, so the T cells may come from the graft donor.

CDR3 DNA sequence: TGCGCCAGCAGCCCACTGTTGGGAGCGGGTCCAGAGACCCAGTACTTC. This encodes CASSPLLGAGPETQYF. This rearrangement joins TRBV5-1 to TRBJ2-5; weak D call: TRBD2 (6 bases). There are 16 residues in the CDR3. Germline V CDR1 and CDR2: SGHRS, YFSETQ. Trimming cost V 4 bases and J 4 bases, with 20 bases left between them.